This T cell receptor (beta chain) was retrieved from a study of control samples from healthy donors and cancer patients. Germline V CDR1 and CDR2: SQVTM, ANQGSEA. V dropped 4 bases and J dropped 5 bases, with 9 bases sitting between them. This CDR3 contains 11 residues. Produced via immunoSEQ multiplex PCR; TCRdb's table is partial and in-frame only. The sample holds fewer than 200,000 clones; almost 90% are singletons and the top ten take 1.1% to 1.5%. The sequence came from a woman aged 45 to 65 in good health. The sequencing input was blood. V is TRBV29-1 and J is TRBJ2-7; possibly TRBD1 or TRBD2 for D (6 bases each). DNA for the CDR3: TGCAGCGTTGTGGGGGGCCACGAGCAGTACTTC. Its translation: CSVVGGHEQYF.